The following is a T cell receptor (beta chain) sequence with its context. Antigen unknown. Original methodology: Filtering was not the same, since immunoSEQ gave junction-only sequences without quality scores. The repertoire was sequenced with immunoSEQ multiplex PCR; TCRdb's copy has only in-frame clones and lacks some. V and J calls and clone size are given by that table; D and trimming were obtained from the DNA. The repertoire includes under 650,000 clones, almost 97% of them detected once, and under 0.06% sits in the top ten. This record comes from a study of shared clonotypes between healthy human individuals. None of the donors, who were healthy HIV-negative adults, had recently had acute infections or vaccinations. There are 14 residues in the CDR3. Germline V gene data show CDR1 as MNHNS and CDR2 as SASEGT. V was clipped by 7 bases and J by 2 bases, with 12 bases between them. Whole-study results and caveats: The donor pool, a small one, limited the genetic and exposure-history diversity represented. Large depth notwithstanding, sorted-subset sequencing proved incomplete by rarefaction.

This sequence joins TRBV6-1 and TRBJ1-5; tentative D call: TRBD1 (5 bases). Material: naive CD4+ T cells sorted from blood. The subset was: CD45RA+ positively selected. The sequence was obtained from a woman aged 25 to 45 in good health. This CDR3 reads CASIKGGGNQPQHF. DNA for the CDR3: TGTGCCAGCATCAAAGGAGGGGGCAATCAGCCCCAGCATTTT.